One and the same sample provided the 21 T cell receptor beta chains below, sequenced in a study of persistence of HIV-infected CD4 T cells. The immunoSEQ assay was version 4, run in survey mode. Some clones are missing from TCRdb's copy, which holds only in-frame ones; the method was immunoSEQ multiplex PCR. The table shows 40,000 to 45,000 clones, with roughly nine tenths occurring only once. Which antigens these TCRs recognize remains unknown. Anti-CD3/anti-CD28 beads served as a nonspecific positive control stimulus. Sorting selected CD4+ T cells upregulating both CD40 ligand and CD69. Specimen: CD4+ T cells sorted from PBMCs after 18-hour stimulation, collected from a patient who received antiretroviral therapy. Receptor source: an adult man with HIV who was CMV-seropositive.

This chain links TRBV11-1 with TRBJ2-4; D is possibly TRBD1 or TRBD2 (5 bases each). This CDR3 comprises 16 residues. Trimming took 5 bases from V and 0 from J, leaving 14 bases between them. CDR1 SGHAT and CDR2 FQDESV come from the germline V gene (reference sequence). The CDR3 region is CASSQGRALAKNIQYF. The CDR3, as DNA: TGTGCCAGCAGCCAGGGACGAGCCTTAGCCAAAAACATTCAGTACTTC. The full variable domain, completed using reference TRBV11-1 and TRBJ2-4, is EAEVAQSPRYKITEKSQAVAFWCDPISGHATLYWYRQILGQGPELLVQFQDESVVDDSQLPKDRFSAERLKGVDSTLKIQPAELGDSAMYLCASSQGRALAKNIQYFGAGTRLSVL.

The chain links TRBV4-2 to TRBJ1-2; possibly TRBD1 for D (5 bases). The CDR3 contains 16 residues. Germline CDR1 and CDR2: LGHNA and YNFKEQ. V gave up 1 base and J gave up 6 bases, with 18 bases separating them. Here the CDR3 DNA reads TGTGCCAGCAGCCAAGGTAATGTGGCAGGGAATGATGGCTACACCTTC. It specifies CASSQGNVAGNDGYTF.

The chain carries TRBV3-1 (or the pseudogene TRBV3-2) and TRBJ2-3; perhaps TRBD2 as D (6 bases). The CDR3 spans 16 residues. V dropped 3 bases and J dropped 0 bases, with 13 bases sitting between them. Germline CDR1 LGHDT, CDR2 YNNKEL (reference sequence). For the CDR3, the DNA is TGTGCCAGCAGCCAGACTGCGGGGATTAGCACAGATACGCAGTATTTT. It specifies CASSQTAGISTDTQYF.

The CDR3 DNA follows: TGTGCCAGCAGCTTGGCGCGGCGCCGCGGCTACACCTTC. Its translation is CASSLARRRGYTF. J is TRBJ1-2 and V is TRBV5-6; D is unresolved. CDR1 is SGHDT, CDR2 YYEEEE, per germline. V lost 0 bases and J lost 8, with 11 bases in between. The CDR3 extends over 13 amino acids.

The V call is TRBV12-3 or TRBV12-4, the J call TRBJ2-3; no clear D gene. V was trimmed by 7 bases and J by 5 bases, leaving 10 bases between them. There are 12 residues in the CDR3. The CDR3 loop reads CASTLWGDTQYF. For the CDR3, the DNA is TGTGCCAGCACCTTGTGGGGAGATACGCAGTATTTT.

The chain has TRBV29-1 and TRBJ2-1, with TRBD2 as a possible D gene (5 bases). Germline V gives CDR1 SQVTM, CDR2 ANQGSEA. The CDR3 is 11 amino acids. V lost 7 bases and J 6 bases, leaving 10 bases between the germline ends. The CDR3 DNA reads as TGCAGCGCCATGAGGGTCAATGAGCAGTTCTTC. This sequence encodes CSAMRVNEQFF.

V and J are TRBV5-5 and TRBJ1-4; TRBD1 agrees at 8 bases. The CDR3 is 17 amino acids. J was trimmed by 4 bases and V by 4 bases; bases with no gene match: 12. Germline values: CDR1 SGHKS, CDR2 YYEKEE (reference sequence). The CDR3 DNA sequence: TGTGCCAGCAGCCGGACCCTTCAGGGGGCCGGTAATGAAAAACTGTTTTTT. It is translated as CASSRTLQGAGNEKLFF.

The V gene is TRBV28, the J gene TRBJ2-1, with 7 bases fitting TRBD2. Germline-derived CDR1 and CDR2 are MDHEN and SYDVKM. CDR3 length equals 15 residues. Unmatched junction bases numbered 10, after V lost 7 bases and J lost 4 bases. The DNA of the CDR3 is TGTGCCAGCAACCCTATGGGGGGGGAGTACAATGAGCAGTTCTTC. It is translated as CASNPMGGEYNEQFF.

This rearrangement joins TRBV7-2 to TRBJ1-4; 9 nucleotides agree with TRBD1. CDR1 is SGHTA and CDR2 is FQGNSA in the germline V gene. V was clipped by 4 bases and J by 5 bases; unmatched bases: 2. This CDR3 spans 14 amino acids. CDR3: CASSSGTGNEKLFF. Written as DNA, the CDR3 is TGTGCCAGCAGCTCCGGGACAGGGAATGAAAAACTGTTTTTT.

The gene calls are TRBV19 and TRBJ2-1; tentative D call: TRBD1 (5 bases). With 4 bases removed from V and 4 bases from J, the gap between germline ends came to 8 bases. This CDR3 is 13 amino acids long. CDR1 is LNHDA, CDR2 SQIVND, per germline (reference sequence). The CDR3: CASSKGPYNEQFF. CDR3 DNA: TGTGCCAGTAGTAAGGGGCCTTACAATGAGCAGTTCTTC.

This sequence joins TRBV10-2 and TRBJ2-3; either TRBD1 or TRBD2 may supply D (5 bases each). Germline V CDR1 and CDR2: WSHSY, SAAADI. The CDR3 is 16 amino acids. Trimming shortened V by 5 bases and J by 5 bases, and 20 bases separated the two germline ends. Here the CDR3 reads CASSPAEGTRGDTQYF. The CDR3 DNA follows: TGCGCCAGCAGTCCCGCTGAGGGGACCCGGGGAGATACGCAGTATTTT.

The chain uses TRBV5-1 and TRBJ2-7; a possible D gene is TRBD1 (5 bases). Germline CDR1 and CDR2: SGHRS and YFSETQ. The V end was cut by 0 bases, the J end by 2 bases, with 12 bases between. This CDR3 contains 15 residues. The DNA of the CDR3 is TGCGCCAGCAGCTTGGACAGGCCTACCCCCTACGAGCAGTACTTC. Its translation: CASSLDRPTPYEQYF. Full variable domain (remainder filled in from reference TRBV5-1 and TRBJ2-7): KAGVTQTPRYLIKTRGQQVTLSCSPISGHRSVSWYQQTPGQGLQFLFEYFSETQRNKGNFPGRFSGRQFSNSRSEMNVSTLELGDSALYLCASSLDRPTPYEQYFGPGTRLTVT.

The rearrangement joins TRBV19 to TRBJ1-1; a weak D match, TRBD1 (5 bases). CDR1 and CDR2 (germline): LNHDA, SQIVND (reference sequence). CDR3 length equals 16 residues. Trimming took 3 bases from V and 0 from J, leaving 14 bases between them. CDR3 bases: TGTGCCAGTAGTATGGTGATTGGACATTTGAACACTGAAGCTTTCTTT. This encodes CASSMVIGHLNTEAFF. Based on the CDR3 plus reference TRBV19 and TRBJ1-1, the full variable domain is DGGITQSPKYLFRKEGQNVTLSCEQNLNHDAMYWYRQDPGQGLRLIYYSQIVNDFQKGDIAEGYSVSREKKESFPLTVTSAQKNPTAFYLCASSMVIGHLNTEAFFGQGTRLTVV.

The rearrangement uses TRBV28 and TRBJ1-5, with TRBD1 matching 7 bases. The CDR3 is made up of 14 amino acids. CDR1 is MDHEN and CDR2 is SYDVKM in the germline V gene. V was pared by 4 bases and J by 7 bases, with 7 bases of the junction left unmatched. CDR3 loop: CASSSDRVRQPQHF. CDR3 DNA: TGTGCCAGCAGTTCCGACAGGGTTCGGCAGCCCCAGCATTTT.

The chain carries TRBV24-1 and TRBJ1-5; 8 positions match TRBD1. The trim removed 0 bases at V and 7 bases at J, leaving 4 bases unmatched. Germline CDR1 reads KGHDR; CDR2 reads SFDVKD. The CDR3 loop spans 15 amino acids. The CDR3 here is CATSDLKAGGQPQHF. The CDR3 coding sequence is TGTGCCACCAGTGATTTGAAAGCAGGGGGCCAGCCCCAGCATTTT.

CDR3 bases: TGTGCCACCAGTGCGTCAGGTGCGAAAAACATTCAGTACTTC. It specifies CATSASGAKNIQYF. The genes are TRBV24-1 and TRBJ2-4, with D unresolved. V lost 5 bases, J lost 4 bases, and 11 bases lay in between. Germline CDR1 reads KGHDR; CDR2 reads SFDVKD. The CDR3 length is 14 residues.

The chain recombines TRBV7-2 with TRBJ1-2; D remains ambiguous. Germline V gene lookup returns CDR1 SGHTA and CDR2 FQGNSA. The CDR3 consists of 14 residues. V lost 5 bases and J 2 bases, leaving 12 bases between the germline ends. CDR3 sequence (DNA): TGTGCCAGCAGCCCAGTGGCACCCAACTATGGCTACACCTTC. This gives the protein CASSPVAPNYGYTF.

This rearrangement joins TRBV25-1 to TRBJ2-1; D uncertain. V gave up 0 bases and J gave up 7 bases, with 10 bases separating them. Looked up from germline, CDR1 is MGHDK and CDR2 is SYGVNS. The CDR3 extends over 14 amino acids. The CDR3 spells CASSEYGTRNEQFF. The DNA for the CDR3 is TGTGCCAGCAGTGAATATGGCACCAGGAATGAGCAGTTCTTC.

The CDR3 DNA reads TGTGCCAGCAGTTCATCCAGGGCAGAGGGCTACGAGCAGTACTTC. This gives the protein CASSSSRAEGYEQYF. This chain joins TRBV28 and TRBJ2-7, with D perhaps given as TRBD1 or TRBD2 (5 bases each). This CDR3 contains 15 residues. Germline V gene lookup returns CDR1 MDHEN and CDR2 SYDVKM. Trimming pared 4 bases from V and 3 bases from J, leaving 16 bases between.

The table lists this clone with a few counts. J is TRBJ1-5 and V is TRBV12-3 or TRBV12-4; no definite D call. Deletions cut 2 bases from V and 9 bases from J, with 11 bases between. The CDR3 contains 13 residues. The CDR3 DNA sequence: TGTGCCAGCAGTTTAAATTCACGGGGGCCCCAGCATTTT. Translating it yields CASSLNSRGPQHF.

The chain's CDR3 is CASSLTLGGRYTF. CDR3 coding DNA: TGTGCCAGCAGCCTCACGCTCGGAGGGCGCTACACCTTC. The chain is built from TRBV3-1 (or the pseudogene TRBV3-2) and TRBJ1-2; no clear D gene. The germline CDR1 and CDR2 sequences are LGHDT and YNNKEL (reference sequence). Trimming stripped 4 bases from V and 9 bases from J, with 15 bases between. CDR3 size: 13 residues.